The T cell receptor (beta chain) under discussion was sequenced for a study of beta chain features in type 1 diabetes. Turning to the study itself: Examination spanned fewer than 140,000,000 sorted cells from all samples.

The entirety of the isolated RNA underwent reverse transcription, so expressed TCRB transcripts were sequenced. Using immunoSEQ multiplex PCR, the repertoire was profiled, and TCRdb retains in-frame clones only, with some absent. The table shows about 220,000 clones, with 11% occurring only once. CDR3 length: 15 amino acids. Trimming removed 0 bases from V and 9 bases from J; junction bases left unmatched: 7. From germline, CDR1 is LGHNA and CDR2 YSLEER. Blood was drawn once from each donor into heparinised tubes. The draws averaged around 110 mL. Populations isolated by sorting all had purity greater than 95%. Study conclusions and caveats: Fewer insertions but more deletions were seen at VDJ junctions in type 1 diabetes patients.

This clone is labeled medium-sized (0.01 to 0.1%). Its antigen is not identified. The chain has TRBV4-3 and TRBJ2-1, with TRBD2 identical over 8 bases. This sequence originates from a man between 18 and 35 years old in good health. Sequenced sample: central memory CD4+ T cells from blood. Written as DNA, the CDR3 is TGCGCCAGCAGCCAAGAGGGCGGGAGGATCAGTGAGCAGTTCTTC. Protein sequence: CASSQEGGRISEQFF.